This entry describes one T cell receptor beta chain. The antigen is unknown. This record comes from a study of OX40 agonist ivuxolimab in advanced cancers. Study at large: Among those treated, three patients had partial responses, one with hepatocellular carcinoma and two with cutaneous melanoma.

V shed 0 bases and J shed 3 bases, with 11 bases lying between them. The CDR3 contains 15 residues. Per the germline V gene, CDR1 is ENHRY and CDR2 is SYGVKD. General study results and limits: In a subset of nonresponders, normalized T-cell clonal expansion was also low.

The assay was immunoSEQ multiplex PCR, and TCRdb's table has in-frame clones only and misses some. Of tens of thousands of clones detected, 85% appear once; the ten largest clones hold less than 0.75%. Sequencing was performed on CD4+ or CD8+ T cells sorted from blood, taken in a trial of the OX40 agonist ivuxolimab. The receptor comes from an adult with an advanced solid tumor such as melanoma, head and neck, liver or kidney cancer. The chain is built from TRBV10-3 and TRBJ1-2; no clear D. CDR3 nucleotide sequence: TGTGCCATCAGTGAGTCGACGGCCTTGGACTATGGCTACACCTTC. It specifies CAISESTALDYGYTF.